The clone carrying this T cell receptor beta chain was seen at least ten times. Deletions cut 3 bases from V and 6 bases from J, with 21 bases between. CDR1 and CDR2 (germline): SGHTA, FQGNSA. The CDR3 length is 17 residues. This sample is drawn from a study of molecular identifiers for immune sequencing clone quantification. Methods described previously were used for bulk TCR libraries, and listed TCR primers were applied. TCRdb fed the PCR reads into MiXCR, producing one record per CDR3 protein. The profile covers about half a million distinct CDR3 sequences, with around 23% appearing a single time and around 0.78% taken by the ten largest.

The receptor's source is a human donor in good health. Some libraries in this study had Jurkat cell RNA spiked in. The sequenced sample was naive CD8+ T cells from blood, with Jurkat cell RNA spiked in. Described subset: FACS-sorted CD8+CD4-CCR7+CD45RA+ naive T cells. The J gene is TRBJ2-1, the V gene TRBV7-2, with a possible D match to TRBD2 (6 bases). The CDR3: CASSLGGGLSGRNEQFF. CDR3 bases: TGTGCCAGCAGCTTGGGGGGTGGACTTTCGGGCCGCAATGAGCAGTTCTTC.